These 29 T cell receptor beta chains share one sample of origin, sequenced in a study of cytomegalovirus exposure and HLA in healthy donors. PCR involved 60 Vbeta and 13 Jbeta primers. TCRdb's table, derived via immunoSEQ multiplex PCR, lists solely in-frame clones and lacks some. The sample contains tens of thousands of clones, about 71% of which appear only once. The sample consisted of PBMCs. The receptors here all came from a woman aged 35 to 49 in good health and CMV-seronegative.

The chain combines TRBV5-1 with TRBJ1-4; 12 nucleotides agree with TRBD1. The CDR3 is 20 amino acids. Germline CDR1 reads SGHRS; CDR2 reads YFSETQ. The ends lost 0 bases at V and 3 bases at J; junction bases unmatched: 12. The CDR3, as DNA: TGCGCCAGCAGCTTGGACCCATCCGGGACAGGGGGCTTTTCTAATGAAAAACTGTTTTTT. This sequence encodes CASSLDPSGTGGFSNEKLFF.

This chain connects TRBV6-5 to TRBJ2-7; 9 bases line up with TRBD2. The germline V gene has CDR1 MNHEY and CDR2 SVGAGI. This CDR3 is built from 15 residues. V shed 6 bases, J shed 0 bases, and the junction held 6 bases outside the gene matches. The DNA of the CDR3 is TGTGCCAGCAGACCCGGACTAGCGACCTCCTACGAGCAGTACTTC. This sequence encodes CASRPGLATSYEQYF.

About this clone itself: No conserved phenylalanine or tryptophan is present at the end of the CDR3, so a read error is the likely explanation. No DNA is shown, since the ends of the CDR3 on it are uncertain; the CDR3 is the one TCRdb lists. J is TRBJ1-5 and V is TRBV20-1; the table's D call TRBD1 went unverified against the DNA. The CDR3 sequence runs 9 residues, both termini included. Germline V lookup: CDR1 DFQATT, CDR2 SNEGSKA (reference sequence). The CDR3 sequence: CSARDGPFV.

In this sample, this clone turned up once. One end of the junction does not line up with germline, which may come from a read error. This chain joins TRBV7-9 and TRBJ2-1; tentatively, D is TRBD1 (6 bases). This CDR3 has 12 amino acids. CDR1 and CDR2 from the germline V gene are SEHNR and FQNEAQ (reference sequence). The CDR3 DNA follows: TGTTCCAGCAGCCCTAGGGGGACTGAGCAGTTCTTC. It specifies CSSSPRGTEQFF.

The table lists this clone with a count of one. The chain couples TRBV4-3 to TRBJ2-4, with TRBD2 identical over 10 bases. This CDR3 is 16 amino acids long. The germline V gene has CDR1 LGHNA and CDR2 YSLEER. V was clipped by 1 base and J by 6 bases; unmatched bases: 6. The CDR3: CASSQALGLAANIQYF. The CDR3 region has the DNA TGCGCCAGCAGCCAAGCCCTAGGACTAGCGGCAAACATTCAGTACTTC.

The rearrangement uses TRBV6-1 and TRBJ1-5; 9 nucleotides match TRBD1. J was trimmed by 3 bases and V by 6 bases; bases with no gene match: 3. From germline, CDR1 is MNHNS and CDR2 SASEGT. The CDR3 runs 14 residues. The CDR3 loop is CASRQGAYNQPQHF. The CDR3 DNA sequence: TGTGCCAGCAGACAGGGGGCGTACAATCAGCCCCAGCATTTT.

DNA for the CDR3: TGCGCCAGCAGCTTGACACTCCGGGGGGAGACCCAGTACTTC. Its protein is CASSLTLRGETQYF. This chain uses TRBV5-1 with TRBJ2-5, with D tentatively TRBD2 (6 bases). V lost 1 base and J 5 bases, leaving 12 bases between the germline ends. Germline V gene lookup returns CDR1 SGHRS and CDR2 YFSETQ. The CDR3 is 14 residues long.

This chain uses TRBV25-1 with TRBJ2-3, with a possible D match to TRBD1 (6 bases). Trimming cost V 7 bases and J 2 bases, with 19 bases left between them. This CDR3 has 16 amino acids. CDR1 and CDR2 from the germline V gene are MGHDK and SYGVNS. CDR3 DNA: TGTGCCAGCAATCAAGCGACAGGCCAACTCACAGATACGCAGTATTTT. Amino acids: CASNQATGQLTDTQYF.

V and J are TRBV11-3 and TRBJ2-7; 9 positions agree with TRBD2. Unmatched junction bases numbered 2, after V lost 6 bases and J lost 2 bases. Germline-derived CDR1 and CDR2 are SGHNT and YENEEA. This CDR3 contains 13 residues. As DNA, the CDR3 is TGTGCCAGCAGTATAGCGGGGGCCTACGAGCAGTACTTC. As protein: CASSIAGAYEQYF.

The chain uses TRBV5-8 and TRBJ1-2; D unclear. This CDR3 has 15 amino acids. CDR1 and CDR2 (germline): SGHTS, YDEGEE. V shed 0 bases and J shed 4 bases, with 13 bases lying between them. The DNA for the CDR3 is TGTGCCAGCAGCTTGGTTGTCAGGAATCGCTATGGCTACACCTTC. It translates to CASSLVVRNRYGYTF.

V usage is TRBV29-1 and J usage is TRBJ2-3; 7 bases fit TRBD2. Germline loops: CDR1 SQVTM, CDR2 ANQGSEA. The ends lost 7 bases at V and 4 bases at J; junction bases unmatched: 11. The CDR3 length is 14 residues. Here the CDR3 reads CSGGGLGSADTQYF. CDR3 sequence (DNA): TGCAGCGGGGGGGGTTTGGGATCGGCAGATACGCAGTATTTT.

This sequence joins TRBV2 and TRBJ2-2, with D perhaps matching TRBD1 (5 bases). Germline-derived CDR1 and CDR2 are SNHLY and FYNNEI. V shed 2 bases and J shed 8 bases, with 9 bases lying between them. The CDR3 spans 13 residues. The CDR3 DNA sequence: TGTGCCAGCAGTGAATTAAGGGGAGGGGAGCTGTTTTTT. Translated: CASSELRGGELFF.

V usage is TRBV9 and J usage is TRBJ2-5; 11 bases match TRBD2. The J call may be incorrect, as the DNA end agrees better with TRBJ2-7. Germline assignment: CDR1 SGDLS and CDR2 YYNGEE. This CDR3 spans 14 amino acids. DNA of the CDR3: TGTGCCAGCAGCTCGGGACTAGCGGCCTACGAGCAGTACTTC. Residues: CASSSGLAAYEQYF.

V is TRBV27 and J is TRBJ1-4; tentative D call: TRBD1 (6 bases). V lost 5 bases and J lost 7, with 17 bases in between. The CDR3 spans 15 residues. CDR1 is MNHEY, CDR2 SMNVEV, per germline (reference sequence). The CDR3 nucleotides read TGTGCCAGCAGTGCTGGACAGCCACGGGTTGAAAAACTGTTTTTT. Its protein product is CASSAGQPRVEKLFF. Using reference TRBV27 and TRBJ1-4 for the parts outside the CDR3, the full variable domain is EAQVTQNPRYLITVTGKKLTVTCSQNMNHEYMSWYRQDPGLGLRQIYYSMNVEVTDKGDVPEGYKVSRKEKRNFPLILESPSPNQTSLYFCASSAGQPRVEKLFFGSGTQLSVL.

This clone was counted between two and nine times. The chain is built from TRBV6-1 and TRBJ1-1; 7 bases match TRBD1. The germline CDR1 and CDR2 sequences are MNHNS and SASEGT. CDR3 size: 13 residues. The trim removed 9 bases at V and 3 bases at J, leaving 7 bases unmatched. The CDR3: CASGSRGDTEAFF. Written as DNA, the CDR3 is TGTGCCAGTGGAAGCAGGGGGGACACTGAAGCTTTCTTT.

The J gene is TRBJ2-2, the V gene TRBV6-1, with 10 nucleotides matching TRBD2. Germline-derived CDR1 and CDR2 are MNHNS and SASEGT. With V trimmed by 3 bases and J by 6 bases, 4 bases remained unmatched. This CDR3 region has 15 residues. CDR3 in amino acids: CASSESAGGPGELFF. Here the CDR3 DNA reads TGTGCCAGCAGTGAGTCAGCGGGAGGGCCCGGGGAGCTGTTTTTT.

This rearrangement joins TRBV5-1 to TRBJ1-1; D gene ambiguous. This CDR3 is 16 amino acids long. The germline gives CDR1 SGHRS, CDR2 YFSETQ. The V and J ends lost 1 base and 0 bases respectively, with 13 bases between them. The CDR3 loop is CASSLSAGILNTEAFF. CDR3 sequence (DNA): TGCGCCAGCAGCTTGTCGGCGGGCATATTGAACACTGAAGCTTTCTTT.

The gene calls are TRBV19 and TRBJ1-6; TRBD1 matches 10 bases. Germline CDR1 reads LNHDA; CDR2 reads SQIVND (reference sequence). Losses at the gene ends were 8 bases for V and 6 bases for J; bases not matched to a gene: 7. This CDR3 is built from 15 residues. The CDR3 region has the DNA TGTGCCAGTGGCACCGGGACAGGGGTTAATTCACCCCTCCACTTT. This translates into CASGTGTGVNSPLHF. Combining the CDR3 with reference TRBV19 and TRBJ1-6 gives the whole variable domain DGGITQSPKYLFRKEGQNVTLSCEQNLNHDAMYWYRQDPGQGLRLIYYSQIVNDFQKGDIAEGYSVSREKKESFPLTVTSAQKNPTAFYLCASGTGTGVNSPLHFGNGTRLTVT.

Regarding this clone: An end of the junction differs from the germline gene, which may be a read error. This chain uses TRBV7-7 with TRBJ2-7, with 8 bases fitting TRBD2. The CDR3 has 14 amino acids. CDR1 is SSHAT and CDR2 is FNYEAQ in the germline V gene (reference sequence). Here the CDR3 reads CASSLEQRGYEQYF. CDR3 nucleotides: TGTGCTAGCAGCCTCGAGCAGCGGGGGTACGAGCAGTACTTC.

The chain is built from TRBV6-4 and TRBJ2-6, with 7 bases lining up with TRBD1. V was clipped by 4 bases and J by 0 bases; unmatched bases: 6. CDR3 length: 17 residues. Germline V gene lookup returns CDR1 MRHNA and CDR2 SNTAGT. This chain's CDR3 is CASSGGQLSSGANVLTF. The CDR3 coding sequence is TGTGCCAGCAGTGGGGGACAGCTCAGCTCTGGGGCCAACGTCCTGACTTTC.

This clone was observed a few times. The rearrangement uses TRBV30 and TRBJ1-1; D is ambiguous. The germline V and J ends were trimmed by 3 bases and 3 bases, with 8 bases remaining between them. CDR3 length: 12 residues. CDR1 is GTSNPN and CDR2 is SVGIG in the germline V gene (reference sequence). CDR3 in amino acids: CAWSRGYTEAFF. The CDR3 DNA is TGTGCCTGGAGCCGGGGATACACTGAAGCTTTCTTT.

This clone has just a few counts. The chain recombines TRBV2 with TRBJ2-3; TRBD1 aligns across 8 bases. Germline V gene data show CDR1 as SNHLY and CDR2 as FYNNEI. CDR3 length: 15 residues. The J segment lost 5 bases and the V segment lost 6 bases, leaving 10 bases of the junction unmatched. The CDR3 region is CASSLRTGWEDTQYF. The DNA for the CDR3 is TGTGCCAGCAGCTTACGGACAGGGTGGGAAGATACGCAGTATTTT.

This clone was counted once. The rearrangement joins TRBV29-1 to TRBJ1-1; D remains unclear. Germline assignment: CDR1 SQVTM and CDR2 ANQGSEA. The CDR3 has 13 amino acids. V dropped 6 bases and J dropped 1 base, with 12 bases sitting between them. CDR3 loop: CSVLPPGNTEAFF. In DNA form, the CDR3 reads TGCAGCGTCCTACCCCCGGGGAACACTGAAGCTTTCTTT.

This chain joins TRBV15 and TRBJ1-6; D unresolved. The CDR3 sequence is 15 residues long. Germline V lookup: CDR1 LNHNV, CDR2 YYDKDF (reference sequence). Trimming stripped 3 bases from V and 10 bases from J, with 16 bases between. The CDR3 protein is CATSRSGGEVSPLHF. In nucleotides, the CDR3 is TGTGCCACCAGCAGGAGCGGCGGGGAGGTCTCACCCCTCCACTTT.

The chain employs TRBV28 and TRBJ2-1; D is perhaps TRBD2 (6 bases). Germline V lookup: CDR1 MDHEN, CDR2 SYDVKM. V was shortened by 8 bases and J by 0 bases, with 17 bases between the two germline ends. This CDR3 comprises 16 residues. The CDR3 sequence is CASGWRRESSYNEQFF. The CDR3 DNA sequence: TGTGCCAGCGGGTGGAGGAGGGAGAGCTCCTACAATGAGCAGTTCTTC.

The chain uses TRBV11-2 and TRBJ2-7; D may be TRBD2 (5 bases). The germline gives CDR1 SGHAT, CDR2 FQNNGV. V was clipped by 4 bases and J by 2 bases, with 18 bases between them. The CDR3 is made up of 16 amino acids. The CDR3 DNA sequence: TGTGCCAGCAGCTCGCCGGACTTAGCCTTAACCTACGAGCAGTACTTC. Its protein product is CASSSPDLALTYEQYF. The complete variable domain, with remaining parts taken from reference TRBV11-2 and TRBJ2-7, reads EAGVAQSPRYKIIEKRQSVAFWCNPISGHATLYWYQQILGQGPKLLIQFQNNGVVDDSQLPKDRFSAERLKGVDSTLKIQPAKLEDSAVYLCASSSPDLALTYEQYFGPGTRLTVT.

The gene calls are TRBV5-4 and TRBJ1-2; unclear D gene. Germline V gene data show CDR1 as SGHNT and CDR2 as YYREEE (reference sequence). Between the trimmed V and J ends, which lost 0 bases and 6 bases, there was a span of 15 bases. CDR3 length: 15 amino acids. The CDR3 region is CASSLVSGSGDGYTF. CDR3 DNA sequence: TGTGCCAGCAGCTTGGTATCGGGGAGTGGGGATGGCTACACCTTC.

The V call is TRBV21-1, the J call TRBJ1-1; the table names TRBD1, a call not compared with the DNA. TRBV21-1 is a documented pseudogene. The CDR3 length is 15 residues. CDR3 residues: CASSKIQVPPTEAFF. CDR3 bases: TGTGCCAGCAGCAAAATACAGGTTCCACCGACTGAAGCTTTCTTT.

In its sample, this clone was seen a few times. The chain joins TRBV14 to TRBJ2-3, with a weak D call TRBD1 (6 bases). The V gene's germline CDR1 is SGHDN and CDR2 FVKESK. V was pared by 5 bases and J by 3 bases, with 15 bases between. The CDR3 is 15 residues long. CDR3 DNA sequence: TGTGCCAGCAGCTCCAGGGGTCCCTCTACAGATACGCAGTATTTT. It codes for CASSSRGPSTDTQYF. Together with reference TRBV14 and TRBJ2-3, the CDR3 gives the full variable domain: EAGVTQFPSHSVIEKGQTVTLRCDPISGHDNLYWYRRVMGKEIKFLLHFVKESKQDESGMPNNRFLAERTGGTYSTLKVQPAELEDSGVYFCASSSRGPSTDTQYFGPGTRLTVL.